The 10 T cell receptor beta chains given below trace back to one sample, sequenced in a study of blood T cell repertoires in COVID-19. Sequencing used immunoSEQ multiplex PCR; TCRdb keeps in-frame clones, though not all of them. This sample has hundreds of thousands of clones, with approximately 85% found just once. The sequenced sample consisted of PBMCs or T cells enriched from blood (not recorded which). The receptor set was obtained from a man aged 25-45 years who had recovered from COVID-19.

The chain has TRBV19 and TRBJ1-1, with TRBD1 matching 7 bases. The germline CDR1 and CDR2 sequences are LNHDA and SQIVND (reference sequence). There are 14 residues in the CDR3. With 5 bases clipped from V and 1 base from J, the junction kept 4 bases outside the gene matches. CDR3 loop: CASSHWTGNTEAFF. CDR3 bases: TGTGCCAGTAGTCATTGGACAGGGAACACTGAAGCTTTCTTT. Combining the CDR3 with reference TRBV19 and TRBJ1-1 gives the whole variable domain DGGITQSPKYLFRKEGQNVTLSCEQNLNHDAMYWYRQDPGQGLRLIYYSQIVNDFQKGDIAEGYSVSREKKESFPLTVTSAQKNPTAFYLCASSHWTGNTEAFFGQGTRLTVV.

The chain joins TRBV20-1 to TRBJ2-4; D perhaps matches TRBD1 (5 bases). V shed 3 bases and J shed 0 bases, with 12 bases lying between them. The V gene's germline CDR1 is DFQATT and CDR2 SNEGSKA (reference sequence). The CDR3 contains 15 residues. For the CDR3, the DNA is TGCAGTGCTAGTCGAGGCCAGGGAGCCAAAAACATTCAGTACTTC. Residues: CSASRGQGAKNIQYF.

The chain carries TRBV5-4 and TRBJ1-6; TRBD1 is a possible D gene (5 bases). The CDR3 is 13 residues long. V lost 3 bases to trimming and J lost 9 bases, with 10 bases between them. The germline gives CDR1 SGHNT, CDR2 YYREEE (reference sequence). The CDR3 loop reads CASSSPQVSPLHF. The DNA of the CDR3 is TGTGCCAGCAGCTCCCCACAGGTTTCACCCCTCCACTTT. The variable domain in full, with the rest retrieved from reference TRBV5-4 and TRBJ1-6, is ETGVTQSPTHLIKTRGQQVTLRCSSQSGHNTVSWYQQALGQGPQFIFQYYREEENGRGNFPPRFSGLQFPNYSSELNVNALELDDSALYLCASSSPQVSPLHFGNGTRLTVT.

This clone was detected only once. The V gene is TRBV10-3, the J gene TRBJ1-1, with 8 bases matching TRBD1. J lost 3 bases, V lost 10 bases, and 13 bases had no gene match. The CDR3 extends over 15 amino acids. Germline V gives CDR1 ENHRY, CDR2 SYGVKD. The CDR3 protein is CATEKRQGTDTEAFF. The CDR3 DNA reads as TGTGCCACGGAAAAAAGACAGGGGACGGACACTGAAGCTTTCTTT.

V is TRBV7-8 and J is TRBJ2-5; TRBD2 matches 10 bases. The CDR3 sequence is 14 residues long. The ends lost 4 bases at V and 11 bases at J; junction bases unmatched: 10. Per germline, CDR1 SGHVS and CDR2 FQNEAQ. CDR3 nucleotides: TGTGCCAGCAGCTCGGGACTAGCGTTTGGGAGACAGTACTTC. Protein product: CASSSGLAFGRQYF.

CDR3 in amino acids: CASSLASGLPEAFF. The CDR3 DNA reads TGTGCCAGCAGCTTAGCTTCGGGTTTGCCTGAAGCTTTCTTT. The V call is TRBV13, the J call TRBJ1-1, with no clear D. CDR1 is PRHDT and CDR2 is FYEKMQ in the germline V gene (reference sequence). The CDR3 has 14 residues. The V gene lost 1 base and the J gene lost 6 bases, with 12 bases spanning the gap.

The chain recombines TRBV10-3 with TRBJ2-1; TRBD1 agrees at 8 bases. CDR3 length: 12 residues. The germline gives CDR1 ENHRY, CDR2 SYGVKD. J was trimmed by 8 bases and V by 9 bases; bases with no gene match: 6. CDR3 region: CAIGQGGDEQFF. CDR3 nucleotide sequence: TGTGCCATAGGACAGGGAGGCGATGAGCAGTTCTTC.

The J gene is TRBJ2-7, the V gene TRBV5-1; D call uncertain. The CDR3 spans 14 residues. Looked up from germline, CDR1 is SGHRS and CDR2 is YFSETQ. The ends were cut back, 0 bases at V and 3 bases at J, with 10 bases in the middle. The CDR3 coding sequence is TGCGCCAGCAGCTTGGCCTCCGTAAACTACGAGCAGTACTTC. Protein sequence: CASSLASVNYEQYF.

CDR3 sequence: CASSPHRGFSNQPQHF. The CDR3 DNA reads as TGTGCCAGCAGCCCTCACAGGGGTTTTAGCAATCAGCCCCAGCATTTT. The chain combines TRBV7-8 with TRBJ1-5; 7 bases agree with TRBD1. The junction had 7 bases not matched to a gene; V was cut back by 5 bases and J by 0 bases. CDR1 and CDR2 from the germline V gene are SGHVS and FQNEAQ. The CDR3 extends over 16 amino acids.

Only one count was recorded for this clone. The CDR3 here is CASSYMRGRNRSPLHF. The CDR3 region has the DNA TGTGCCAGCAGTTACATGCGGGGTAGGAACCGATCACCCCTCCACTTT. The rearrangement joins TRBV6-2 or TRBV6-3 to TRBJ1-6; D is undetermined. Germline lookup yields CDR1 MNHEY and CDR2 SVGEGT. The CDR3 runs to 16 residues. Trimming took off 2 bases at V and 10 bases at J, with 18 bases between the two ends.